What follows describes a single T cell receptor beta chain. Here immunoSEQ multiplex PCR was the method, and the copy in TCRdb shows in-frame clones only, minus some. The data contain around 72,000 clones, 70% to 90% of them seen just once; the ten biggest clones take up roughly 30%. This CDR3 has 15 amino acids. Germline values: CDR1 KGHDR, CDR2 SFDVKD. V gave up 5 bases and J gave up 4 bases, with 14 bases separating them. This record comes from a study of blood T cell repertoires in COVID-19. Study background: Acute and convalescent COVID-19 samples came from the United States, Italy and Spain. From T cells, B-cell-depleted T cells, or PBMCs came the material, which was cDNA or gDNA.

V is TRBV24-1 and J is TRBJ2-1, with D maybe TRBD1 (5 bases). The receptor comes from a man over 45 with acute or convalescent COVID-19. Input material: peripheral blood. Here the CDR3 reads CATSAATEIYNEQFF. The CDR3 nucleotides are TGTGCCACCAGTGCCGCGACAGAGATTTACAATGAGCAGTTCTTC.